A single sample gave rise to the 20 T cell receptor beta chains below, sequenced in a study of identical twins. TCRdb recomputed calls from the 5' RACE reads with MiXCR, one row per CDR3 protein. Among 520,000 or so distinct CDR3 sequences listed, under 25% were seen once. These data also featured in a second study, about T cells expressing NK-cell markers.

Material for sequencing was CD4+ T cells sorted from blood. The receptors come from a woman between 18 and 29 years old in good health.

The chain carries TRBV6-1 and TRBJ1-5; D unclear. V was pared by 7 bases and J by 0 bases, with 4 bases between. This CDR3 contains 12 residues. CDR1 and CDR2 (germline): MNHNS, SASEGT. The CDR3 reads CASKPSNQPQHF. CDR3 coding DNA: TGTGCCAGCAAACCTAGCAATCAGCCCCAGCATTTT.

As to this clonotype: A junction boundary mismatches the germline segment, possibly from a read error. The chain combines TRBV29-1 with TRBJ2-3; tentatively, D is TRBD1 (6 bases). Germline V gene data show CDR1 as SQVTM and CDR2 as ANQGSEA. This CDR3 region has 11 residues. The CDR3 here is CSVESRGLSHF. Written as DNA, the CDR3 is TGCAGCGTTGAGAGCAGGGGTTTGTCCCATTTT.

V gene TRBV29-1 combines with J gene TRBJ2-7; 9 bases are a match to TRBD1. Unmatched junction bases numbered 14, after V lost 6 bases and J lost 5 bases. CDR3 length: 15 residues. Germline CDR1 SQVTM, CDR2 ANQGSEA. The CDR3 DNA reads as TGCAGCGTGAGCGCCCCGGGACAGGGCATCCACGAGCAGTACTTC. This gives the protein CSVSAPGQGIHEQYF.

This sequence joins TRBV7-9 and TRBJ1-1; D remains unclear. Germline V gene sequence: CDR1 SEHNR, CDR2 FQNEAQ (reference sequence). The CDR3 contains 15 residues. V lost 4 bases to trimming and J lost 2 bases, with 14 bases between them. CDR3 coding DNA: TGTGCCAGCAGCTCCGTAGGGCAGATTAACACTGAAGCTTTCTTT. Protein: CASSSVGQINTEAFF. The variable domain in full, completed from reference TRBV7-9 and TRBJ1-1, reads DTGVSQNPRHKITKRGQNVTFRCDPISEHNRLYWYRQTLGQGPEFLTYFQNEAQLEKSRLLSDRFSAERPKGSFSTLEIQRTEQGDSAMYLCASSSVGQINTEAFFGQGTRLTVV.

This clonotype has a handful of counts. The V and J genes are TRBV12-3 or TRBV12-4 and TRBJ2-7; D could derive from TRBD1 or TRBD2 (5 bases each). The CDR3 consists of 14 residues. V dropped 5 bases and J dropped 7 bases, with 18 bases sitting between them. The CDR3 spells CASSPRASWGEQYF. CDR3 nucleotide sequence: TGTGCCAGCAGTCCCCGGGCTAGCTGGGGGGAGCAGTACTTC.

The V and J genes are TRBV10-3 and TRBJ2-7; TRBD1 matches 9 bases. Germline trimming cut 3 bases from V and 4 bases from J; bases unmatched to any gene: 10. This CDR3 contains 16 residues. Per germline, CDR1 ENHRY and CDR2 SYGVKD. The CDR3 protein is CAISEPGTGSRYEQYF. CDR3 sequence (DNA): TGTGCCATCAGTGAACCCGGGACAGGGAGTCGGTACGAGCAGTACTTC.

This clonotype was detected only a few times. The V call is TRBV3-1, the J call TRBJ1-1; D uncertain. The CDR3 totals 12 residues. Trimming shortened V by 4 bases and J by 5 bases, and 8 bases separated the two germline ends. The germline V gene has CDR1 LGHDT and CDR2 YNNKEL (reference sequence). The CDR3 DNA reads TGTGCCAGCAGCCGGGCGAGAACTGAAGCTTTCTTT. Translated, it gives CASSRARTEAFF.

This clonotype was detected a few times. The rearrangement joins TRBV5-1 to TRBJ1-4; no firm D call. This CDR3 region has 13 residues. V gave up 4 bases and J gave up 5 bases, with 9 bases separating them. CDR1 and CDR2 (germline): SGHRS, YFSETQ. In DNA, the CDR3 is TGCGCCAGCAGCCAGCAGTCGAATGAAAAACTGTTTTTT. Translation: CASSQQSNEKLFF.

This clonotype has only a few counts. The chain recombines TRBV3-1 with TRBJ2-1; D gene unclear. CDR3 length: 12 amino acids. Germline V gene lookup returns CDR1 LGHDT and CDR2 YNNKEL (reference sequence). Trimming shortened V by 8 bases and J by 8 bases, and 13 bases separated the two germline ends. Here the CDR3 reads CASQPGWDEQFF. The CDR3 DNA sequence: TGTGCCAGCCAGCCCGGTTGGGATGAGCAGTTCTTC.

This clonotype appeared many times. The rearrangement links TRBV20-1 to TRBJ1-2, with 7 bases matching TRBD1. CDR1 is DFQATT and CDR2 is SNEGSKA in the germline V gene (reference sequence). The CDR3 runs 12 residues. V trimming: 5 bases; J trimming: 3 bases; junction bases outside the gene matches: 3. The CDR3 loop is CSAFDRDYGYTF. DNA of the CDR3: TGCAGTGCTTTTGACAGGGACTATGGCTACACCTTC.

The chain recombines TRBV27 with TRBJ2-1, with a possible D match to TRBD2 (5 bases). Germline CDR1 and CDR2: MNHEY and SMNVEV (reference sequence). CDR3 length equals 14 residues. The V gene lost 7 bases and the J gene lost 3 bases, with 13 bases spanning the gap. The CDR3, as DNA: TGTGCCAGCATCGGCGCGGGCGGCTACAATGAGCAGTTCTTC. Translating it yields CASIGAGGYNEQFF.

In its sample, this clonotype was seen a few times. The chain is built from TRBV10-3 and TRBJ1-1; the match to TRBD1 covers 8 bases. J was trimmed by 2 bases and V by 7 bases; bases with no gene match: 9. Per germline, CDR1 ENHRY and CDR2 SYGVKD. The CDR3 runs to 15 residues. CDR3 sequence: CAITPTGEVNTEAFF. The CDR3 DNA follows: TGTGCCATCACCCCGACAGGGGAAGTAAACACTGAAGCTTTCTTT.

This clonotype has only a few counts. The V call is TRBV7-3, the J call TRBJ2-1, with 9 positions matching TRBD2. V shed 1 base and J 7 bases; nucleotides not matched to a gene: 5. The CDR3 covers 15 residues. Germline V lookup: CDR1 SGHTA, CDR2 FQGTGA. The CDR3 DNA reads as TGTGCCAGCAGCTTAAGCGGGGGGGTGCGGAATGAGCAGTTCTTC. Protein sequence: CASSLSGGVRNEQFF. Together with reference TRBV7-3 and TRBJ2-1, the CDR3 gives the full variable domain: GAGVSQTPSNKVTEKGKYVELRCDPISGHTALYWYRQSLGQGPEFLIYFQGTGAADDSGLPNDRFFAVRPEGSVSTLKIQRTERGDSAVYLCASSLSGGVRNEQFFGPGTRLTVL.

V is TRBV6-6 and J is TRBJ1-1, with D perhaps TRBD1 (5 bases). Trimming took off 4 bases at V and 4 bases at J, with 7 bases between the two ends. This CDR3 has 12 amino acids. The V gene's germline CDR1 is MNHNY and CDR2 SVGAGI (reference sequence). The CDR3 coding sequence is TGTGCCAGCAGTTCGGGGACCACTGAAGCTTTCTTT. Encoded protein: CASSSGTTEAFF.

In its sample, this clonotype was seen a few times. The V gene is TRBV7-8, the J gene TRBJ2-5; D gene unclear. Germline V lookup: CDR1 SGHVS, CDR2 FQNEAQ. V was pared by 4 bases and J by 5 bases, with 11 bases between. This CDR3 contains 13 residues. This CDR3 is CASSSAIAETQYF. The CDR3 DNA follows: TGTGCCAGCAGCTCCGCAATTGCGGAGACCCAGTACTTC.

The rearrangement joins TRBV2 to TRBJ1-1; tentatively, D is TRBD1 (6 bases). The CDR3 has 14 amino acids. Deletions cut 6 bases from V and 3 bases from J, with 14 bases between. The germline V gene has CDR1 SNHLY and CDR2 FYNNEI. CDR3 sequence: CASRSGGLYTEAFF. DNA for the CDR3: TGTGCCAGCAGAAGTGGGGGCTTGTACACTGAAGCTTTCTTT.

In nucleotides, the CDR3 is TGTGCCAGCAGCGTGGGGGCGGGGATAAACAATGAGCAGTTCTTC. Its translation is CASSVGAGINNEQFF. The chain recombines TRBV9 with TRBJ2-1, with D perhaps assigned TRBD1 or TRBD2 (6 bases each). Deletions cut 2 bases from V and 5 bases from J, with 14 bases between. From germline, CDR1 is SGDLS and CDR2 YYNGEE. The length of the CDR3 is 15 residues.

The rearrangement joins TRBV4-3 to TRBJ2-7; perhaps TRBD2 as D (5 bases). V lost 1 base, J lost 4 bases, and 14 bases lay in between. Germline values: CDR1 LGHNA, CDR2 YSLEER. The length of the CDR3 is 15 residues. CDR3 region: CASSQAVGVLYEQYF. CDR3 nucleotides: TGCGCCAGCAGCCAAGCAGTGGGAGTACTTTACGAGCAGTACTTC.

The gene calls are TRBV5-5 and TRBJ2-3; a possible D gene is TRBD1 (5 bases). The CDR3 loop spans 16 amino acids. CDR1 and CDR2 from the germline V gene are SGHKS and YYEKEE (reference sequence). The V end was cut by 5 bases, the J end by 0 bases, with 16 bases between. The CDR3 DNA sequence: TGTGCCAGCAGGGCCAACGGACACCTTAGCACAGATACGCAGTATTTT. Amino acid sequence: CASRANGHLSTDTQYF.

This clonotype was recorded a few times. The CDR3: CASSQDLVTKTYEQYF. The CDR3 DNA sequence: TGCGCCAGCAGCCAAGATTTAGTAACGAAAACCTACGAGCAGTACTTC. V and J are TRBV4-3 and TRBJ2-7; D call uncertain. CDR1 and CDR2 (germline): LGHNA, YSLEER. The CDR3 has 16 residues. The V gene lost 0 bases and the J gene lost 2 bases, with 14 bases spanning the gap.